Listed here are 31 T cell receptor beta chains from one sample, sequenced in a study of cytomegalovirus exposure and HLA in healthy donors (dated by TCRdb to 2016 to 2017). Receptor amplification or capture employed the immunoSEQ multiplex PCR assay. For the multiplex PCR, a mixture combining 60 forward primers for TCR Vbeta segments and 13 reverse primers for TCR Jbeta segments was used. TCRdb retrieved this table from immuneACCESS and kept in-frame rearrangements only. Not all clones are present; in checked studies, unresolved V genes account for under half, and no reason is known for the remainder. The sample records roughly 140,000 clones, about three fifths of which are singletons. Around 7.1% of the sample lies in the top ten. Sequenced input: PBMCs. Receptors originate from a woman aged 55-75 years in good health and CMV-seropositive.

The gene calls are TRBV11-2 and TRBJ2-3; 9 positions agree with TRBD1. In germline, CDR1 is SGHAT, CDR2 FQNNGV. This CDR3 is 15 amino acids long. V lost 5 bases to trimming and J lost 1 base; unmatched junction nucleotides: 4. The CDR3 coding sequence is TGTGCCAGCAGCGACCGGACAGGGGGCACAGATACGCAGTATTTT. This gives the protein CASSDRTGGTDTQYF.

The rearrangement links TRBV28 to TRBJ1-5; 8 nucleotides align to TRBD1. Germline CDR1 is MDHEN and CDR2 is SYDVKM. J was trimmed by 7 bases and V by 6 bases; bases with no gene match: 8. The CDR3 is made up of 14 amino acids. Here the CDR3 DNA reads TGTGCCAGCAGCCACGGACAGGGCGACCAGCCCCAGCATTTT. It codes for CASSHGQGDQPQHF.

The CDR3 region has the DNA TGTGCCAGCACCCAAGGGGGCTTCCCGGGCGGGGAGCTGTTTTTT. Amino acids: CASTQGGFPGGELFF. The chain couples TRBV6-1 to TRBJ2-2; TRBD1 agrees at 7 bases. The CDR3 covers 15 residues. In germline, CDR1 is MNHNS, CDR2 SASEGT. The V and J ends lost 7 bases and 7 bases, in that order; junction bases with no gene match: 12.

The J gene is TRBJ1-2, the V gene TRBV2; D is perhaps TRBD1 (6 bases). The length of the CDR3 is 14 residues. The V end lost 6 bases, the J end lost 2 bases, and 13 bases lay between the germline ends. From germline, CDR1 is SNHLY and CDR2 FYNNEI. The DNA for the CDR3 is TGTGCCAGCAGCCGGGAGGGGGGGAACTATGGCTACACCTTC. Encoded protein: CASSREGGNYGYTF.

This clone was recorded once. This sequence joins TRBV7-2 and TRBJ2-3; D perhaps matches TRBD1 (8 bases). Looked up from germline, CDR1 is SGHTA and CDR2 is FQGNSA. Trimming pared 5 bases from V and 6 bases from J, leaving 30 bases between. This CDR3 comprises 19 residues. The CDR3 spells CASSPRGRADGTTKDTQYF. The CDR3 DNA follows: TGTGCCAGCAGCCCCAGGGGGCGCGCGGATGGGACTACAAAGGATACGCAGTATTTT.

This chain joins TRBV7-3 and TRBJ2-5; D might be TRBD2 (5 bases). The CDR3 runs to 15 residues. CDR1 is SGHTA, CDR2 FQGTGA, per germline. With 1 base removed from V and 1 base from J, the gap between germline ends came to 10 bases. The CDR3 region has the DNA TGTGCCAGCAGCTTAAATCCTAGCCCCCAAGAGACCCAGTACTTC. Protein product: CASSLNPSPQETQYF.

V is TRBV4-2 and J is TRBJ2-1; 10 nucleotides align to TRBD2. The CDR3 consists of 17 residues. CDR1 and CDR2 (germline): LGHNA, YNFKEQ. The J segment lost 4 bases and the V segment lost 1 base, leaving 7 bases of the junction unmatched. CDR3 amino acids: CASSQVGLAGVYNEQFF. The CDR3, as DNA: TGTGCCAGCAGCCAAGTCGGGCTAGCGGGAGTTTACAATGAGCAGTTCTTC.

The chain uses TRBV7-2 and TRBJ2-4; 7 positions match TRBD2. This CDR3 is built from 15 residues. The germline V gene has CDR1 SGHTA and CDR2 FQGNSA. V lost 1 base to trimming and J lost 8 bases; unmatched junction nucleotides: 8. The CDR3 DNA reads as TGTGCCAGCAGCTTAGGTGGGGGGGGAGGCTACATTCAGTACTTC. Amino acids: CASSLGGGGGYIQYF.

The rearrangement uses TRBV29-1 and TRBJ1-3; TRBD1 agrees at 7 bases. The germline CDR1 and CDR2 sequences are SQVTM and ANQGSEA. The CDR3 contains 17 residues. V lost 0 bases to trimming and J lost 1 base; unmatched junction nucleotides: 9. The CDR3, as DNA: TGCAGCGTTGAAGACTTAAACAGGGGAGAATCTGGAAACACCATATATTTT. Amino acid sequence: CSVEDLNRGESGNTIYF.

This sequence joins TRBV6-4 and TRBJ2-3, with a tentative D call TRBD2 (6 bases). CDR3 length: 16 residues. V was trimmed by 8 bases and J by 3 bases, leaving 21 bases between them. Germline-derived CDR1 and CDR2 are MRHNA and SNTAGT. The CDR3 sequence is CASSVGLGGGTDTQYF. CDR3 DNA sequence: TGTGCCAGCTCCGTGGGACTTGGTGGTGGGACAGATACGCAGTATTTT.

The genes are TRBV7-3 and TRBJ1-1, with D unresolved. V was shortened by 4 bases and J by 3 bases, with 9 bases between the two germline ends. Looked up from germline, CDR1 is SGHTA and CDR2 is FQGTGA. The CDR3 has 13 residues. In nucleotides, the CDR3 is TGTGCCAGCAGCTACGCGCATGACACTGAAGCTTTCTTT. Its translation is CASSYAHDTEAFF.

The chain couples TRBV5-5 to TRBJ2-1; 8 nucleotides match TRBD2. The CDR3 runs 16 residues. V shed 4 bases, J shed 3 bases, and the junction held 9 bases outside the gene matches. Germline CDR1 reads SGHKS; CDR2 reads YYEKEE (reference sequence). In nucleotides, the CDR3 is TGTGCCAGCAGCACCTTAGCGGGGAACCTCTACAATGAGCAGTTCTTC. Its translation: CASSTLAGNLYNEQFF.

Only a few counts were recorded for this clone. This sequence joins TRBV19 and TRBJ1-2, with D hard to call. CDR1 LNHDA and CDR2 SQIVND come from the germline V gene (reference sequence). V dropped 2 bases and J dropped 4 bases, with 11 bases sitting between them. The CDR3 covers 14 residues. The CDR3 nucleotides are TGTGCCAGTAGTATACTAATATCCGGCTATGGCTACACCTTC. Protein: CASSILISGYGYTF.

This chain links TRBV9 with TRBJ2-7, with D possibly matching TRBD1 (5 bases). The CDR3 is 15 residues long. The V end was cut by 4 bases, the J end by 0 bases, with 14 bases between. Looked up from germline, CDR1 is SGDLS and CDR2 is YYNGEE. This CDR3 reads CASSPRQIASYEQYF. CDR3 DNA: TGTGCCAGCAGCCCCCGACAGATCGCCTCCTACGAGCAGTACTTC.

V usage is TRBV25-1 and J usage is TRBJ1-6, with 7 nucleotides matching TRBD1. CDR3 size: 14 residues. With 6 bases clipped from V and 13 bases from J, the junction kept 12 bases outside the gene matches. Germline V gives CDR1 MGHDK, CDR2 SYGVNS. CDR3 nucleotides: TGTGCCAGCAGCCTTCTTTCGGGACAGCCTCCCCTCCACTTT. Translation gives CASSLLSGQPPLHF.

This clone was counted between two and nine times. The chain employs TRBV30 and TRBJ2-2, with D perhaps matching TRBD2 (7 bases). From germline, CDR1 is GTSNPN and CDR2 SVGIG (reference sequence). This CDR3 spans 14 amino acids. V was cut by 5 bases and J by 1 base, with 11 bases left in between. The CDR3 here is CAWRGGGNTGELFF. In nucleotides, the CDR3 is TGTGCCTGGCGAGGGGGGGGGAACACCGGGGAGCTGTTTTTT.

The chain joins TRBV12-5 to TRBJ1-1; the D is unclear. The ends were cut back, 1 base at V and 4 bases at J, with 7 bases in the middle. The CDR3 runs 13 residues. The germline CDR1 and CDR2 sequences are LGHNT and FRNRAP. The CDR3 loop reads CASGLGPGTEAFF. As DNA, the CDR3 is TGTGCTAGTGGTTTGGGCCCAGGCACTGAAGCTTTCTTT.

The DNA of the CDR3 is TGTGCCAGAAGTCCGGGACAGGGCAATCAGCCCCAGCATTTT. Residues: CARSPGQGNQPQHF. J is TRBJ1-5 and V is TRBV7-5; the table's D call, TRBD1, was not checked against the DNA. TRBV7-5 is a listed pseudogene. The CDR3 length is 14 residues.

The V and J genes are TRBV28 and TRBJ1-2; D may be TRBD1 (6 bases). CDR3 length equals 13 residues. The germline gives CDR1 MDHEN, CDR2 SYDVKM. Between the trimmed V and J ends, which lost 5 bases and 8 bases, there was a span of 15 bases. The CDR3 nucleotides read TGTGCCAGCAGTCTGGGACACACCGACGGCTACACCTTC. Translating gives CASSLGHTDGYTF.

This clone showed up just once. The V gene is TRBV5-1, the J gene TRBJ2-3; no firm D call. The germline CDR1 and CDR2 sequences are SGHRS and YFSETQ. Between the trimmed V and J ends, which lost 2 bases and 2 bases, there was a span of 9 bases. The CDR3 is 14 amino acids. CDR3 in DNA: TGCGCCAGCAGCTTATCGGGTCACACAGATACGCAGTATTTT. It translates to CASSLSGHTDTQYF. Supplemented by reference TRBV5-1 and TRBJ2-3, the full variable domain reads KAGVTQTPRYLIKTRGQQVTLSCSPISGHRSVSWYQQTPGQGLQFLFEYFSETQRNKGNFPGRFSGRQFSNSRSEMNVSTLELGDSALYLCASSLSGHTDTQYFGPGTRLTVL.

This clone was observed a handful of times. The V call is TRBV5-4, the J call TRBJ2-5; D may be TRBD2 (6 bases). The CDR3 runs to 13 residues. Trimming took 3 bases from V and 4 from J, leaving 10 bases between them. CDR1 is SGHNT and CDR2 is YYREEE in the germline V gene (reference sequence). Written as DNA, the CDR3 is TGTGCCAGCAGCTCGACTAGTGTAGAGACCCAGTACTTC. Residues: CASSSTSVETQYF.

J is TRBJ2-7 and V is TRBV4-2; TRBD2 aligns across 11 bases. Germline V gene lookup returns CDR1 LGHNA and CDR2 YNFKEQ. After removal of 0 bases from V and 2 bases from J, the junction contained 6 bases not matched to a gene. The CDR3 extends over 17 amino acids. CDR3 sequence: CASSQEFGTSGTYEQYF. The CDR3 DNA is TGTGCCAGCAGCCAAGAGTTTGGGACTAGCGGAACCTACGAGCAGTACTTC.

V gene TRBV9 combines with J gene TRBJ1-1; 7 bases are shared with TRBD1. CDR3 length equals 15 residues. CDR1 is SGDLS, CDR2 YYNGEE, per germline. J lost 0 bases, V lost 0 bases, and 2 bases had no gene match. CDR3 nucleotides: TGTGCCAGCAGCGTAGAGGGGGCCCTGAACACTGAAGCTTTCTTT. Translating gives CASSVEGALNTEAFF.

The V call is TRBV5-1, the J call TRBJ1-1, with a possible D match to TRBD1 (6 bases). The V end lost 6 bases, the J end lost 0 bases, and 15 bases lay between the germline ends. In germline, CDR1 is SGHRS, CDR2 YFSETQ. The CDR3 totals 15 residues. CDR3 DNA: TGCGCCAGCACCAGGGGCGGGGGGATGAACACTGAAGCTTTCTTT. Protein sequence: CASTRGGGMNTEAFF.

The rearrangement joins TRBV6-1 to TRBJ2-7; possible D gene TRBD2, 5 bases. Trimming shortened V by 3 bases and J by 0 bases, and 12 bases separated the two germline ends. This CDR3 is built from 15 residues. Germline assignment: CDR1 MNHNS and CDR2 SASEGT. In DNA, the CDR3 is TGTGCCAGCAGTGAGAGGCGGGCCCCCTCCTACGAGCAGTACTTC. Its protein is CASSERRAPSYEQYF.

The gene calls are TRBV7-2 and TRBJ2-7, with TRBD2 identical over 11 bases. The germline V gene encodes CDR1 SGHTA and CDR2 FQGNSA. The V gene end was trimmed by 2 bases and the J gene end by 4 bases; junction bases not matched to a gene: 4. This CDR3 has 15 amino acids. The CDR3 region is CASSLRLAGWYEQYF. As DNA, the CDR3 is TGTGCCAGCAGCTTAAGACTAGCGGGATGGTACGAGCAGTACTTC.

This chain links TRBV7-8 with TRBJ1-2, with TRBD1 identical over 10 bases. The CDR3 extends over 17 amino acids. V shed 1 base, J shed 3 bases, and the junction held 8 bases outside the gene matches. Germline CDR1 is SGHVS and CDR2 is FQNEAQ. CDR3 coding DNA: TGTGCCAGCAGCTTAGAGAGGACAGGGGGAAGGTACTATGGCTACACCTTC. Its translation is CASSLERTGGRYYGYTF. Combining the CDR3 with reference TRBV7-8 and TRBJ1-2 gives the whole variable domain GAGVSQSPRYKVAKRGQDVALRCDPISGHVSLFWYQQALGQGPEFLTYFQNEAQLDKSGLPSDRFFAERPEGSVSTLKIQRTQQEDSAVYLCASSLERTGGRYYGYTFGSGTRLTVV.

V and J are TRBV28 and TRBJ2-3; D perhaps matches TRBD1 (5 bases). Germline loops: CDR1 MDHEN, CDR2 SYDVKM. The CDR3 sequence is 20 residues long. V lost 1 base to trimming and J lost 4 bases, with 27 bases between them. CDR3 sequence (DNA): TGTGCCAGCAGTTTATCAACCGGCTTTTCAGGGTTCACCCAGGCAGATACGCAGTATTTT. Translated: CASSLSTGFSGFTQADTQYF.

The chain employs TRBV29-1 and TRBJ2-2; 10 bases fit TRBD2. Germline V gene lookup returns CDR1 SQVTM and CDR2 ANQGSEA. The length of the CDR3 is 15 residues. V shed 7 bases, J shed 6 bases, and the junction held 11 bases outside the gene matches. The CDR3 protein is CSARLAGVSAGELFF. DNA of the CDR3: TGCAGCGCTAGGCTAGCGGGAGTAAGCGCCGGGGAGCTGTTTTTT.

This clone came up once. This sequence joins TRBV18 and TRBJ1-3; D not certain. The CDR3 has 17 amino acids. The V gene's germline CDR1 is KGHSH and CDR2 LQKENI. Between the trimmed V and J ends, which lost 3 bases and 0 bases, there was a span of 15 bases. Here the CDR3 DNA reads TGTGCCAGCTCACCGGTAGTGAGTCTGAACTCTGGAAACACCATATATTTT. Translation: CASSPVVSLNSGNTIYF.

The CDR3 region is CASSKYRVDRNTEAFF. The CDR3 DNA is TGTGCCAGCAGCAAATACCGGGTCGACAGGAACACTGAAGCTTTCTTT. The chain couples TRBV7-8 to TRBJ1-1, with TRBD1 as a possible D gene (5 bases). CDR1 is SGHVS and CDR2 is FQNEAQ in the germline V gene. V lost 5 bases and J 1 base, leaving 17 bases between the germline ends. This CDR3 comprises 16 residues.